This T cell receptor (beta chain) was identified in a study of naive and memory T cell subsets. Both TRBC1 and TRBC2 were covered by a beta constant-region primer of two equimolar oligonucleotides. Each CDR3 protein is one row after TCRdb ran MiXCR on the UMI-ligation and nested PCR reads. Of some 150,000 distinct CDR3 sequences listed, approximately 15% are singletons. The germline V gene encodes CDR1 SGHRS and CDR2 YFSETQ. After removal of 0 bases from V and 6 bases from J, the junction contained 2 bases not matched to a gene. The CDR3 extends over 15 amino acids. V gene TRBV5-1 combines with J gene TRBJ2-1, with 11 bases identical to TRBD2. Sequencing used naive CD4+ T cells from blood. The source of this sequence is a human donor in good health. CDR3 in DNA: TGCGCCAGCAGCTTGGGACTAGCGGGAATCAATGAGCAGTTCTTC. Translating gives CASSLGLAGINEQFF. Supplemented by reference TRBV5-1 and TRBJ2-1, the full variable domain reads KAGVTQTPRYLIKTRGQQVTLSCSPISGHRSVSWYQQTPGQGLQFLFEYFSETQRNKGNFPGRFSGRQFSNSRSEMNVSTLELGDSALYLCASSLGLAGINEQFFGPGTRLTVL.